This TCR beta chain was obtained from a study of T cell responses to AZD1222 COVID-19 vaccine. Broader study findings: The sample set comprised mostly white British donors with more females, and clonal diversity was possibly underestimated.

About this clone: Its antigen is as yet unknown.

Method: immunoSEQ multiplex PCR; TCRdb's copy keeps in-frame clones and lacks some. The sample includes 120,000 or so clones, 85% to 90% of them seen just once. The TCR sequence derives from an adult in good health. The sample here was peripheral blood, taken on day 0 of AZD1222 vaccination.

The CDR3 reads CASSLVAGGLETQYF. The CDR3 nucleotides are TGTGCCAGCAGCTTGGTGGCGGGGGGCTTGGAGACCCAGTACTTC. The rearrangement joins TRBV5-8 to TRBJ2-5; 8 bases line up with TRBD2. CDR1 SGHTS and CDR2 YDEGEE come from the germline V gene. The CDR3 totals 15 residues. V lost 0 bases, J lost 5 bases, and 6 bases stayed unmatched.